The 5 T cell receptor beta chains below were found in one sample sequenced in a study of T cell responses to AZD1222 COVID-19 vaccine. Generated by immunoSEQ multiplex PCR, the TCRdb table keeps only in-frame clones and is missing some. The sample gives 120,000 to 150,000 clones, around nine tenths of which show up once; roughly 2.9% is in the top ten. This specimen consisted of peripheral blood, obtained on day 0 of MenACWY control vaccination. The receptors shown here come from an adult in good health.

The CDR3 nucleotides are TGTGCCAGCAGTTTCGGGACAGGGCGTGAGACCCAGTACTTC. It is translated as CASSFGTGRETQYF. The rearrangement uses TRBV28 and TRBJ2-5; 9 bases align to TRBD1. CDR1 and CDR2 (germline): MDHEN, SYDVKM. This CDR3 contains 14 residues. V lost 3 bases, J lost 5 bases, and 4 bases stayed unmatched.

This clone was detected only once. The CDR3 protein is CSVVRLNTEAFF. The CDR3 DNA sequence: TGCAGCGTTGTCCGTTTGAACACTGAAGCTTTCTTT. The gene calls are TRBV29-1 and TRBJ1-1; D gene unclear. Germline CDR1 reads SQVTM; CDR2 reads ANQGSEA. The CDR3 has 12 residues. V was clipped by 4 bases and J by 0 bases, with 6 bases between them.

The rearrangement uses TRBV5-4 and TRBJ1-2; TRBD1 matches at 8 bases. The germline V gene encodes CDR1 SGHNT and CDR2 YYREEE (reference sequence). This CDR3 has 13 residues. The junction had 6 bases not matched to a gene; V was cut back by 3 bases and J by 8 bases. The CDR3 DNA reads TGTGCCAGCAGCTCGGACAGGGTGGGGGGCTACACCTTC. Amino acid sequence: CASSSDRVGGYTF. Full variable domain (remainder filled in from reference TRBV5-4 and TRBJ1-2): ETGVTQSPTHLIKTRGQQVTLRCSSQSGHNTVSWYQQALGQGPQFIFQYYREEENGRGNFPPRFSGLQFPNYSSELNVNALELDDSALYLCASSSDRVGGYTFGSGTRLTVV.

The rearrangement joins TRBV27 to TRBJ2-2, with TRBD1 identical over 7 bases. The germline V gene encodes CDR1 MNHEY and CDR2 SMNVEV (reference sequence). The junction had 7 bases not matched to a gene; V was cut back by 6 bases and J by 6 bases. This CDR3 spans 14 amino acids. The CDR3: CASRSQGSAGELFF. CDR3 sequence (DNA): TGTGCCAGCAGATCACAGGGGTCCGCCGGGGAGCTGTTTTTT.

The chain's CDR3 is CASSFAGQGGGEQFF. CDR3 in DNA: TGTGCCAGTAGTTTCGCTGGACAGGGGGGGGGTGAGCAGTTCTTC. This sequence joins TRBV19 and TRBJ2-1, with 10 bases that match TRBD1. CDR1 LNHDA and CDR2 SQIVND come from the germline V gene (reference sequence). The CDR3 has 15 amino acids. With 5 bases clipped from V and 9 bases from J, the junction kept 10 bases outside the gene matches. Together with reference TRBV19 and TRBJ2-1, the CDR3 gives the full variable domain: DGGITQSPKYLFRKEGQNVTLSCEQNLNHDAMYWYRQDPGQGLRLIYYSQIVNDFQKGDIAEGYSVSREKKESFPLTVTSAQKNPTAFYLCASSFAGQGGGEQFFGPGTRLTVL.